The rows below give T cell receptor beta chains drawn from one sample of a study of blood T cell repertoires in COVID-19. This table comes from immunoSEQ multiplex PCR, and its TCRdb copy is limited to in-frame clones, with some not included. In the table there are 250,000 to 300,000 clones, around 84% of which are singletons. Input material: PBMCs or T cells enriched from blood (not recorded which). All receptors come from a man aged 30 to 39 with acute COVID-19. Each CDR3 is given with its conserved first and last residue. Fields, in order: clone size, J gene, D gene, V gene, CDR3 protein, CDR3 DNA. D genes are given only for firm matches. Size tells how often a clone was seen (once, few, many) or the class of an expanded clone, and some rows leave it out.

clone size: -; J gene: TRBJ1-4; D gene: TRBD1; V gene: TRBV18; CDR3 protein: CASSDERTGNEKLFF; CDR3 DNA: TGTGCCAGCTCAGATGAAAGGACAGGGAATGAAAAACTGTTTTTT
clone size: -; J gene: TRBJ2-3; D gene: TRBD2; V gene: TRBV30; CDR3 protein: CAWSDTPGLAGVRGTDTQYF; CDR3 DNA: TGTGCCTGGAGCGATACTCCGGGACTAGCGGGAGTGAGGGGCACAGATACGCAGTATTTT
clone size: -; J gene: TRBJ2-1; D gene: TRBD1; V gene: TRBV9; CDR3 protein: CASSVELGQDIHEQFF; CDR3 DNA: TGTGCCAGCAGCGTAGAGTTGGGACAGGATATCCATGAGCAGTTCTTC
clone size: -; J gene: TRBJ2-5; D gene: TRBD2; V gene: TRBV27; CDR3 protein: CASSSAGVGETQYF; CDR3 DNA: TGTGCCAGCAGTTCCGCGGGAGTGGGGGAGACCCAGTACTTC
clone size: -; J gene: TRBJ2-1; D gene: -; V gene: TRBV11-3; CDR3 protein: CASSLGYYNEQFF; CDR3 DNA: TGTGCCAGCAGCTTAGGTTACTACAATGAGCAGTTCTTC
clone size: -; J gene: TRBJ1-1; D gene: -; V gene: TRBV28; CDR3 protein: CASGRTANTEAFF; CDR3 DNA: TGTGCCAGCGGACGGACAGCGAACACTGAAGCTTTCTTT
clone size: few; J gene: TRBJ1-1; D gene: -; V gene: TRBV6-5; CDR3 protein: CASTHNTEAFF; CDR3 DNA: TGTGCCAGCACCCATAACACTGAAGCTTTCTTT
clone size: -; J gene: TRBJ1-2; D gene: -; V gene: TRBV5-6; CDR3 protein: CASSLVGSHGYTF; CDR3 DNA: TGTGCCAGCAGCTTGGTGGGGAGCCATGGCTACACCTTC
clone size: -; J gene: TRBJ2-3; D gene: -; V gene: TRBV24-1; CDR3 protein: CATRGGAATDTQYF; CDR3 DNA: TGTGCCACCAGGGGGGGTGCGGCCACAGATACGCAGTATTTT
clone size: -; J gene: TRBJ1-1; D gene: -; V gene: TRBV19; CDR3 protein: CASTPLNLGRGPPNF; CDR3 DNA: TGTGCCAGTACCCCTCTCAATCTGGGTCGTGGGCCGCCCAACTTT
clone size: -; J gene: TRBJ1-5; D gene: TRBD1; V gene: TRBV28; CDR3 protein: CQTGKGSWTQHF; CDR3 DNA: TGTCAGACAGGGAAGGGATCATGGACCCAGCATTTT
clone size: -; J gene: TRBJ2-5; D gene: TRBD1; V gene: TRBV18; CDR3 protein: CASSPLPTGRETQYF; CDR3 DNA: TGTGCCAGCTCACCACTCCCGACAGGGAGAGAGACCCAGTACTTC
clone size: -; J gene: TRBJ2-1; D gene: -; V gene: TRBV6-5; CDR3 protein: CASRSLLEQFF; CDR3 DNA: TGTGCCAGCAGGTCCCTCCTAGAGCAGTTCTTC
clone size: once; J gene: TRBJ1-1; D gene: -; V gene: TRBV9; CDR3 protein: CASNPGSVAEAFF; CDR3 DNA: TGTGCCAGCAACCCGGGGAGTGTAGCTGAAGCTTTCTTT
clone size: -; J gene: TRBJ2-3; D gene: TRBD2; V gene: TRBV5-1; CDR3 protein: CASSSRGGGASADTQYF; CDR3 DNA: TGCGCCAGCAGCTCCCGGGGCGGGGGGGCCTCGGCAGATACGCAGTATTTT
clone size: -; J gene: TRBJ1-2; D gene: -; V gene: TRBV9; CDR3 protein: CASSVAPARDYGYTF; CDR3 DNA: TGTGCCAGCAGCGTAGCACCGGCTCGGGACTATGGCTACACCTTC
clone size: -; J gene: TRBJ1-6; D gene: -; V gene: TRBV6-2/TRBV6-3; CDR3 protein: CASSYSSGKPLHF; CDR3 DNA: TGTGCCAGCAGTTACTCATCAGGAAAACCCCTCCACTTT
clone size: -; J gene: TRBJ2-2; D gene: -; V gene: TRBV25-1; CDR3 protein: CASSEELNTGELFF; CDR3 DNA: TGTGCCAGCAGTGAGGAGTTGAACACCGGGGAGCTGTTTTTT
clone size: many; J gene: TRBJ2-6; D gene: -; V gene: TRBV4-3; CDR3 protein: CASSQGVGPSGANVLTF; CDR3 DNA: TGCGCCAGCAGCCAAGGGGTTGGGCCTTCTGGGGCCAACGTCCTGACTTTC
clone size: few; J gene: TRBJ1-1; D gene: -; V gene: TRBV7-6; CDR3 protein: CASSWSGGSAFF; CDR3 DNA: TGTGCCAGCAGCTGGTCGGGGGGCAGTGCTTTCTTT
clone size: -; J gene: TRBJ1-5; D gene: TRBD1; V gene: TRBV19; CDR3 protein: CASSLTGAGNQPQHF; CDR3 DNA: TGTGCCAGTAGTTTAACAGGGGCGGGTAATCAGCCCCAGCATTTT
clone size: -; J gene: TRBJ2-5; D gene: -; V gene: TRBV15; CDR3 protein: CATTVGSHQETQYF; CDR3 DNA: TGTGCCACCACGGTGGGGAGTCACCAAGAGACCCAGTACTTC
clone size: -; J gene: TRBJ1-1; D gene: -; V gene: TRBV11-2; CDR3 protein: CASSASSYTEAFF; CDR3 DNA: TGTGCCAGCAGCGCTTCAAGCTACACTGAAGCTTTCTTT
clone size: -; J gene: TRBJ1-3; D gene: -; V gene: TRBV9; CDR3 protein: CASSVAGQAGNTIYF; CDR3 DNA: TGTGCCAGCAGCGTAGCAGGCCAGGCTGGAAACACCATATATTTT
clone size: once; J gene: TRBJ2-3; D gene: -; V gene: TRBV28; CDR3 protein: CASSLRERTDTQYF; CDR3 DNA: TGTGCCAGCAGTTTACGCGAGCGCACAGATACGCAGTATTTT
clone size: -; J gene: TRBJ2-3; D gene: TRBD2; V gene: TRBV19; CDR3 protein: CASSIWRGESRDTQYF; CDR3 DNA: TGTGCCAGTAGTATATGGCGGGGGGAGAGTCGTGATACGCAGTATTTT
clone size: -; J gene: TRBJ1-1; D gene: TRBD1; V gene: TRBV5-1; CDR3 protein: CASTNGGQYNTEAFF; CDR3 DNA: TGCGCCAGCACCAATGGGGGACAGTACAACACTGAAGCTTTCTTT
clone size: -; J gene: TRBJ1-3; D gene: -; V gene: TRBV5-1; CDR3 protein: CASSLGLGNTIYF; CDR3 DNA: TGCGCCAGCAGCTTGGGTCTAGGAAACACCATATATTTT
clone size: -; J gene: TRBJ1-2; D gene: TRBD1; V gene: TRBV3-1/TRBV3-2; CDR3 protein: CASSRLGGTGVYYGYTF; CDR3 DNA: TGTGCCAGCAGCCGACTCGGGGGGACAGGGGTTTACTATGGCTACACCTTC